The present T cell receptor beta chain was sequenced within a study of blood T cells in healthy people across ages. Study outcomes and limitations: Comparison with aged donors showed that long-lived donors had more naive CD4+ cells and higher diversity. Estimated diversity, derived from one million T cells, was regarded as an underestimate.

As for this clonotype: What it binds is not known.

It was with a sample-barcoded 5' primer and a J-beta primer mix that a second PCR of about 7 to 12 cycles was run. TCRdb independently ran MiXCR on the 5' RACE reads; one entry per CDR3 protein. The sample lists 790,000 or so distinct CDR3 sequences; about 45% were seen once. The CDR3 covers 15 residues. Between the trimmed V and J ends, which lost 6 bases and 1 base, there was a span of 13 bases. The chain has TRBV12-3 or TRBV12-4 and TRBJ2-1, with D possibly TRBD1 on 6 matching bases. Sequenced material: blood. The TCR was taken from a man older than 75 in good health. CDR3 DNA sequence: TGTGCCAGCAGCCAGGGGATAGAGTCCTACAATGAGCAGTTCTTC. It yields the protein CASSQGIESYNEQFF.